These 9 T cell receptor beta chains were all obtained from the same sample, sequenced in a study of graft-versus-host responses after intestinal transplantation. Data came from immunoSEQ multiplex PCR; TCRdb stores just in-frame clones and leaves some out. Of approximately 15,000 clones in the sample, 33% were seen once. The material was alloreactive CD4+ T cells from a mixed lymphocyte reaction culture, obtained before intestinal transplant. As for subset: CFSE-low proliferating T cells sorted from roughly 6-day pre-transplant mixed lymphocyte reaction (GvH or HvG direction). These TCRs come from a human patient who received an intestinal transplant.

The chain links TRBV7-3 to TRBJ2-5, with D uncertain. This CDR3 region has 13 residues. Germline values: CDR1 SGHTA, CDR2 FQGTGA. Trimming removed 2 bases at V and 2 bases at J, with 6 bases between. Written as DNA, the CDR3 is TGTGCCAGCAGCTTATACCCACAAGAGACCCAGTACTTC. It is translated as CASSLYPQETQYF.

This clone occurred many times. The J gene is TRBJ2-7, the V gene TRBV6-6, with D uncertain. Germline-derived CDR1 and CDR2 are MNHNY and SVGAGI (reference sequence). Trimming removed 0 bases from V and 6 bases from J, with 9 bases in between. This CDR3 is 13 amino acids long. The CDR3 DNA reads TGTGCCAGCAGTTACTCTACCAAGGGCGAGCAGTACTTC. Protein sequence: CASSYSTKGEQYF.

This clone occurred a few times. CDR3 sequence (DNA): TGTGCCAGCAGCTCCCGGGTACTCTATGGCTACACCTTC. It yields the protein CASSSRVLYGYTF. This sequence joins TRBV7-2 and TRBJ1-2; D ambiguous. Per the germline V gene, CDR1 is SGHTA and CDR2 is FQGNSA. Trimming removed 4 bases at V and 4 bases at J, with 10 bases between. The CDR3 sequence is 13 residues long.

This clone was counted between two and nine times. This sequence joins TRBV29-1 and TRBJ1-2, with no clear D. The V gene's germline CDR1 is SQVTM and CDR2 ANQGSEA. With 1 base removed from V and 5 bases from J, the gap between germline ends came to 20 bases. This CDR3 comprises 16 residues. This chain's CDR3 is CSVEGGSFYQIYGYTF. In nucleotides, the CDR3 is TGCAGCGTTGAAGGAGGCAGCTTCTACCAAATTTATGGCTACACCTTC.

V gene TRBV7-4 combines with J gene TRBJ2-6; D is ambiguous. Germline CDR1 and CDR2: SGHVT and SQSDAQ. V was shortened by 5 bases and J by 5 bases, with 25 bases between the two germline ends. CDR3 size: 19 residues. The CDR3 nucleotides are TGTGCCAGCAGCCTCCAACCTTCAGCTCACAAAAGTCGGGCCAACGTCCTGACTTTC. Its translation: CASSLQPSAHKSRANVLTF.

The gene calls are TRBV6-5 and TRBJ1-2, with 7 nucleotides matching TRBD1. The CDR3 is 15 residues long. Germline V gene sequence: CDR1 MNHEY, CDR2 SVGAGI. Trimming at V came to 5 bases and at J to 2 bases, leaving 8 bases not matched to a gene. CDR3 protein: CASSVQRGQNYGYTF. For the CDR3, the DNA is TGTGCCAGCAGTGTACAAAGGGGACAGAACTATGGCTACACCTTC.

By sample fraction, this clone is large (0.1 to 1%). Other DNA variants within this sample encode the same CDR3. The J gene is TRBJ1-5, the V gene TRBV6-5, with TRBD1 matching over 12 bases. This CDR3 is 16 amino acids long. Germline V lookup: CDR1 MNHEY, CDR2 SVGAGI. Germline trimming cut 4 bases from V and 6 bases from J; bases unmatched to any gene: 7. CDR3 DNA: TGTGCCAGCAGTTTGGGACAGGGGGCGCGGACTCAGCCCCAGCATTTT. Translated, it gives CASSLGQGARTQPQHF.

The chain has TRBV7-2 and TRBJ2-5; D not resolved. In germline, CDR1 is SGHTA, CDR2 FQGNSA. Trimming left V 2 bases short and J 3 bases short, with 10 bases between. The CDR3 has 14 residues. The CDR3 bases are TGTGCCAGCAGCTTAAGTTCCACGAAAGAGACCCAGTACTTC. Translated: CASSLSSTKETQYF. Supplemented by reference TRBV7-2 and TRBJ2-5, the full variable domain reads GAGVSQSPSNKVTEKGKDVELRCDPISGHTALYWYRQSLGQGLEFLIYFQGNSAPDKSGLPSDRFSAERTGGSVSTLTIQRTQQEDSAVYLCASSLSSTKETQYFGPGTRLLVL.

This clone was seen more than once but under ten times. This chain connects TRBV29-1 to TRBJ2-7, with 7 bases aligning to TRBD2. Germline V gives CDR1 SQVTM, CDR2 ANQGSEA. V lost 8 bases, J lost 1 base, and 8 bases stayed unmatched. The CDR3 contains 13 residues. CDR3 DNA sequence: TGCAGCACCATGGCTAGCGGTTCCTACGAGCAGTACTTC. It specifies CSTMASGSYEQYF.